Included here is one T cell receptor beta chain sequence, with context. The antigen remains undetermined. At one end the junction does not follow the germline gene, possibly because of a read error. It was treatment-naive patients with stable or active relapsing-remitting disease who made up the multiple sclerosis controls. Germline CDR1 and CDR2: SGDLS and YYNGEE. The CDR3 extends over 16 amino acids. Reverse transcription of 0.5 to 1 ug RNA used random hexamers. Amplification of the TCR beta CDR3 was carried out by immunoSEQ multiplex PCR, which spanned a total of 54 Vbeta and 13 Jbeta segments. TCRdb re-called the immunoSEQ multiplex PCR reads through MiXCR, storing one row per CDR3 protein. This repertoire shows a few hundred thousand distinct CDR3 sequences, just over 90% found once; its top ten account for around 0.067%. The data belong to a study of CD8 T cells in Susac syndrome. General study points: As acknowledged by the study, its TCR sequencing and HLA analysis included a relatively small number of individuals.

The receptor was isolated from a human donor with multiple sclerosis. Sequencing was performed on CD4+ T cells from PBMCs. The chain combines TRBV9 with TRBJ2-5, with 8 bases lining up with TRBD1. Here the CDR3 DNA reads TGTGCCAGCAGCTCACGTCCGGGACAGGAGCAAGAGGCCCAGTACTTC. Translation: CASSSRPGQEQEAQYF.